These T cell receptor beta chains were read from a single sample in a study of T cell repertoires in cytomegalovirus infection. TCRdb used MiXCR to reprocess the reads, holding one entry per CDR3 protein. The sample lists 210,000 or so distinct CDR3 sequences; approximately 7% were seen once. What was sequenced was PBMCs. The receptors stem from a human donor in good health (CMV status not recorded). Some clones in this sample may be carry-over from other donors' samples. Both conserved end residues are part of each CDR3. Each record gives: clone size, V gene, D gene, J gene, CDR3 protein, CDR3 DNA. A D gene is named only where the DNA matches it firmly. Part of the rows lack a size; the others show once, few, many or a class for expanded clones.

size: many
V: TRBV3-1
D: TRBD2
J: TRBJ2-1
CDR3: CASSQGLAGNEQFF
DNA: TGTGCCAGCAGCCAAGGACTAGCAGGCAATGAGCAGTTCTTC

size: many
V: TRBV7-9
D: .
J: TRBJ1-4
CDR3: CASSSREVEEKLFF
DNA: TGTGCCAGCAGCTCCAGGGAGGTAGAAGAAAAACTGTTTTTT

size: many
V: TRBV7-8
D: .
J: TRBJ2-7
CDR3: CASSFQGDGFDEQYF
DNA: TGTGCCAGCAGCTTTCAAGGGGACGGGTTTGACGAGCAGTACTTC

size: many
V: TRBV4-3
D: .
J: TRBJ2-2
CDR3: CASSQDISRVRGELFF
DNA: TGCGCCAGCAGCCAAGATATCTCGAGGGTACGCGGGGAGCTGTTTTTT

size: many
V: TRBV12-5
D: .
J: TRBJ1-1
CDR3: CASAQALVRSHTEAFF
DNA: TGTGCTAGTGCCCAGGCTTTAGTCCGGTCCCACACTGAAGCTTTCTTT

size: many
V: TRBV6-2/TRBV6-3
D: .
J: TRBJ1-1
CDR3: CASSYPRVIGRAFF
DNA: TGTGCCAGCAGTTACCCTCGGGTAATCGGGCGGGCTTTCTTT

size: many
V: TRBV30
D: .
J: TRBJ1-5
CDR3: CAWSSDGHNQPQHF
DNA: TGTGCCTGGAGTTCGGACGGCCACAATCAGCCCCAGCATTTT

size: few
V: TRBV5-1
D: .
J: TRBJ1-4
CDR3: CASRNSNNEKLFF
DNA: TGCGCCAGCAGGAACAGTAATAATGAAAAACTGTTTTTT

size: many
V: TRBV7-2
D: .
J: TRBJ2-1
CDR3: CASSLTGGLSYNEQFF
DNA: TGTGCCAGCAGCTTGACGGGGGGCCTCTCCTACAATGAGCAGTTCTTC

size: many
V: TRBV7-9
D: .
J: TRBJ2-3
CDR3: CASSLVGADTQYF
DNA: TGTGCCAGCAGCCTAGTGGGGGCAGATACGCAGTATTTT

size: many
V: TRBV5-6
D: .
J: TRBJ1-3
CDR3: CASVRGPGDGNTIYF
DNA: TGTGCCAGCGTCCGTGGGCCGGGGGATGGAAACACCATATATTTT

size: .
V: TRBV2
D: .
J: TRBJ1-1
CDR3: CARIRVGSTEAFF
DNA: TGTGCCAGAATCAGGGTTGGGAGCACTGAAGCTTTCTTT

size: many
V: TRBV5-5
D: .
J: TRBJ2-3
CDR3: CASSRWGAFSDTQYF
DNA: TGTGCCAGCAGCCGCTGGGGGGCGTTCTCAGATACGCAGTATTTT

size: many
V: TRBV29-1
D: .
J: TRBJ2-7
CDR3: CSVQKDSSYEQYF
DNA: TGCAGCGTTCAAAAGGACAGCTCCTACGAGCAGTACTTC

size: many
V: TRBV19
D: .
J: TRBJ2-2
CDR3: CASSSSASRTGELFF
DNA: TGTGCCAGTAGCTCCTCGGCCAGTCGTACCGGGGAGCTGTTTTTT

size: once
V: TRBV28
D: TRBD1
J: TRBJ2-5
CDR3: CASTGLGGAKTQYF
DNA: TGTGCCAGTACAGGGCTAGGGGGCGCGAAGACCCAGTACTTC

size: many
V: TRBV6-4
D: .
J: TRBJ2-7
CDR3: CASSAGTGTQQYF
DNA: TGTGCCAGCAGTGCCGGGACCGGGACACAGCAGTACTTC

size: few
V: TRBV29-1
D: TRBD2
J: TRBJ2-3
CDR3: CSVEDLRGGSRDTQYF
DNA: TGCAGCGTTGAAGATCTACGGGGGGGCTCTAGAGATACGCAGTATTTT

size: few
V: TRBV20-1
D: .
J: TRBJ1-1
CDR3: CSARAFSYTEAFF
DNA: TGCAGTGCTAGAGCCTTTTCGTACACTGAAGCTTTCTTT

size: many
V: TRBV12-3/TRBV12-4
D: .
J: TRBJ1-4
CDR3: CASSWVMEPNEKLFF
DNA: TGTGCCAGCAGTTGGGTTATGGAACCCAATGAAAAACTGTTTTTT

size: many
V: TRBV10-3
D: .
J: TRBJ1-1
CDR3: CAISEDSSNTEAFF
DNA: TGTGCCATCAGTGAGGACAGTTCGAACACTGAAGCTTTCTTT

size: many
V: TRBV6-2/TRBV6-3
D: TRBD1
J: TRBJ1-1
CDR3: CASSDDRGRMNTEAFF
DNA: TGTGCCAGCAGTGATGACAGGGGGCGTATGAACACTGAAGCTTTCTTT

size: .
V: TRBV20-1
D: .
J: TRBJ1-2
CDR3: CSAPGVPLGDYGYTF
DNA: TGCAGTGCTCCAGGTGTCCCGCTAGGTGACTATGGCTACACCTTC

size: .
V: TRBV29-1
D: TRBD1
J: TRBJ2-4
CDR3: CSVRTGPAKNIQYF
DNA: TGCAGCGTTAGGACAGGGCCAGCCAAAAACATTCAGTACTTC

size: many
V: TRBV28
D: .
J: TRBJ1-4
CDR3: CASANNGANEKLFF
DNA: TGTGCCAGCGCCAACAACGGGGCTAATGAAAAACTGTTTTTT

size: many
V: TRBV9
D: .
J: TRBJ2-7
CDR3: CASSAPSRDYEQYF
DNA: TGTGCCAGCAGCGCGCCCTCCCGGGACTACGAGCAGTACTTC

size: many
V: TRBV12-3/TRBV12-4
D: TRBD1
J: TRBJ2-7
CDR3: CASSRTTGAASYEQYF
DNA: TGTGCCAGCAGTCGGACAACAGGGGCAGCTTCCTACGAGCAGTACTTC

size: many
V: TRBV7-8
D: .
J: TRBJ2-6
CDR3: CASTRGASRAGANVLTF
DNA: TGTGCCAGCACCAGAGGGGCTTCTCGGGCTGGGGCCAACGTCCTGACTTTC